This paragraph reports one T cell receptor (beta chain). The sample comes from a study of blood T cell repertoires in COVID-19. The wider study: Specimens from acute and convalescent COVID-19 originated in the United States, Italy and Spain. PBMCs, B-cell-depleted T cells, or T cells were the source of the cDNA or gDNA that made up the material.

The CDR3 has 19 residues. Germline-derived CDR1 and CDR2 are MGHRA and YSYEKL. The V and J ends lost 4 bases and 3 bases, in that order; junction bases with no gene match: 15. Per the authors' pipeline: It was from reference gene primer amplification that nucleated cell counts were estimated. The repertoire was sequenced with immunoSEQ multiplex PCR; TCRdb's copy has only in-frame clones and lacks some. The DNA was the basis for D and trimming; V, J and clone size are from that table. The sample records roughly 210,000 clones, 80% to 85% being singletons. This clonotype was sampled from a woman of 80 years or more with COVID-19, enrolled during active disease. The sequencing sample was made of peripheral blood. The genes are TRBV4-1 and TRBJ1-3, with 10 bases aligning to TRBD1. The CDR3 nucleotides are TGCGCCAGCAGCCGAGACGTAAAGGGACAGGGGTTTTTTGGAAACACCATATATTTT. This translates into CASSRDVKGQGFFGNTIYF.